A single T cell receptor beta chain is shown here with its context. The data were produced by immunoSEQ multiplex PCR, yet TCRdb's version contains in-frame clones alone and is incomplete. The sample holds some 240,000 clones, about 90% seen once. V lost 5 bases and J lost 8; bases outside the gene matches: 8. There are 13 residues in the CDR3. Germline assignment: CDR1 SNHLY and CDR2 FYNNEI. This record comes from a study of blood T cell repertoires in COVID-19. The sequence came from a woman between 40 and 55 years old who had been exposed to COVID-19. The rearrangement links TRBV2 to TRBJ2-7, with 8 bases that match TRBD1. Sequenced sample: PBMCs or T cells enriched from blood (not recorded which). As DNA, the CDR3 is TGTGCCAGCAGTTCGGACAGGGTTAAAAAGCAGTACTTC. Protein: CASSSDRVKKQYF.